The sequence of this T cell receptor beta chain was determined in a study of T cell therapy after organ transplantation. Study-level background: Up to 6 doses were given at 2-week intervals.

Study-wide results and limits: In nonresponders, reduced coverage from low CD8+ yield may limit detected expansions. Endogenous clonotypes not in therapy products appeared after therapy alongside transferred ones. Nonresponders had marked pretherapy clonal expansions and little post-therapy change.

As regards this clone: Antigen: not known.

The V and J ends lost 5 bases and 1 base respectively, with 11 bases between them. The V gene's germline CDR1 is MNHEY and CDR2 SMNVEV (reference sequence). The CDR3 consists of 14 residues. TCRdb's copy holds only in-frame clones and misses some; the assay was immunoSEQ multiplex PCR. Of tens of thousands of clones listed, 94% are singletons. This chain joins TRBV27 and TRBJ1-1, with D tentatively TRBD1 (6 bases). The origin of this receptor is a human patient who had received a solid organ transplant and had CMV disease. The sequences come from CD8+ T cells from blood, collected before autologous CMV-specific T cell therapy. DNA for the CDR3: TGTGCCAGCAGTCCTCTGGACAGGAACACTGAAGCTTTCTTT. It specifies CASSPLDRNTEAFF.